Presented here are 14 T cell receptor beta chains from one specimen sequenced in a study of PD-L1 blockade in urothelial cancer. Produced via immunoSEQ multiplex PCR; TCRdb's table is partial and in-frame only. The table includes approximately 110,000 clones, under 85% detected once. Sequenced here: PBMCs, sampled around atezolizumab (anti-PD-L1) treatment. These receptors were collected from a man aged 45-65 years with urothelial cancer.

This chain links TRBV5-4 with TRBJ1-6, with D possibly being TRBD1 (6 bases). The CDR3 sequence is 15 residues long. V shed 6 bases and J shed 7 bases, with 17 bases lying between them. The germline V gene has CDR1 SGHNT and CDR2 YYREEE (reference sequence). CDR3 loop: CASTPGGSTNSPLHF. DNA for the CDR3: TGTGCCAGCACCCCTGGGGGCTCGACCAATTCACCCCTCCACTTT.

The count of this clone is one. The chain recombines TRBV5-1 with TRBJ2-5, with 9 bases lining up with TRBD2. This CDR3 spans 16 amino acids. The germline V gene has CDR1 SGHRS and CDR2 YFSETQ. Trimming took 3 bases from V and 7 from J; bases not matched to a gene: 13. CDR3 coding DNA: TGCGCCAGCAGCTCAACCGGGACTAGCTCAAAGGGGACCCAGTACTTC. It yields the protein CASSSTGTSSKGTQYF.

The V call is TRBV6-4, the J call TRBJ1-2; 7 positions agree with TRBD1. V shed 4 bases, J shed 2 bases, and the junction held 4 bases outside the gene matches. Germline V gene data show CDR1 as MRHNA and CDR2 as SNTAGT. The CDR3 is made up of 14 amino acids. The CDR3 protein is CASSVQQGNYGYTF. Here the CDR3 DNA reads TGTGCCAGCAGTGTACAACAGGGGAACTATGGCTACACCTTC.

This rearrangement joins TRBV5-4 to TRBJ2-5; 12 bases are a match to TRBD2. CDR3 length: 15 residues. The J segment lost 5 bases and the V segment lost 4 bases, leaving 6 bases of the junction unmatched. CDR1 and CDR2 (germline): SGHNT, YYREEE (reference sequence). In DNA, the CDR3 is TGTGCCAGCAGCCTTCGACTAGCGGGAGCGGAGACCCAGTACTTC. Translation gives CASSLRLAGAETQYF.

The chain joins TRBV11-3 to TRBJ2-5; 7 nucleotides match TRBD1. This CDR3 has 14 amino acids. The V segment lost 4 bases and the J segment 4 bases; nucleotides outside the gene matches: 6. Germline CDR1 SGHNT, CDR2 YENEEA. In nucleotides, the CDR3 is TGTGCCAGCAGCTCCCGATACAGGGGAGAGACCCAGTACTTC. Residues: CASSSRYRGETQYF.

This sequence joins TRBV20-1 and TRBJ1-1, with D unresolved. This CDR3 spans 10 amino acids. The germline V gene has CDR1 DFQATT and CDR2 SNEGSKA (reference sequence). The V gene lost 7 bases and the J gene lost 8 bases, with 11 bases spanning the gap. CDR3 region: CSVNPREAFF. CDR3 nucleotide sequence: TGCAGTGTCAATCCCAGGGAAGCTTTCTTT.

This clone was observed a few times. The chain employs TRBV6-1 and TRBJ2-7; 7 bases are a match to TRBD2. The trim removed 11 bases at V and 0 bases at J, leaving 10 bases unmatched. CDR1 is MNHNS and CDR2 is SASEGT in the germline V gene. The CDR3 is 14 amino acids. CDR3 in amino acids: CAAKSGTASYEQYF. CDR3 nucleotides: TGTGCCGCAAAAAGCGGGACGGCCTCCTACGAGCAGTACTTC.

This sequence joins TRBV11-3 and TRBJ2-3; tentative D call: TRBD2 (6 bases). Germline assignment: CDR1 SGHNT and CDR2 YENEEA. With 5 bases removed from V and 0 bases from J, the gap between germline ends came to 12 bases. This CDR3 comprises 15 residues. CDR3 coding DNA: TGTGCCAGCAGCCGAAATAGCGGAAGCACAGATACGCAGTATTTT. This translates into CASSRNSGSTDTQYF.

V is TRBV2 and J is TRBJ1-4, with 7 bases fitting TRBD1. V lost 6 bases and J lost 11; bases outside the gene matches: 6. Germline V gene lookup returns CDR1 SNHLY and CDR2 FYNNEI. The CDR3 consists of 12 residues. CDR3 in DNA: TGTGCCAGCAGCCCACAGGGGCTGAAACTGTTTTTT. Its protein is CASSPQGLKLFF.

This chain links TRBV19 with TRBJ2-1; D might be TRBD1 (5 bases). The CDR3 has 14 amino acids. Trimming left V 5 bases short and J 8 bases short, with 16 bases between. Germline values: CDR1 LNHDA, CDR2 SQIVND (reference sequence). Here the CDR3 reads CASSFQGPADEQFF. The CDR3 DNA sequence: TGTGCCAGTAGTTTTCAGGGTCCTGCTGATGAGCAGTTCTTC.

In its sample, this clone was seen a few times. The V and J genes are TRBV27 and TRBJ2-7; 7 nucleotides align to TRBD2. Trimming cost V 6 bases and J 5 bases; bases outside gene matches: 7. CDR1 is MNHEY and CDR2 is SMNVEV in the germline V gene (reference sequence). This CDR3 spans 13 amino acids. The CDR3 sequence: CASSTGGIHEQYF. In DNA, the CDR3 is TGTGCCAGCAGCACCGGGGGGATCCACGAGCAGTACTTC.

This chain connects TRBV19 to TRBJ2-5; 9 nucleotides agree with TRBD2. Germline V CDR1 and CDR2: LNHDA, SQIVND (reference sequence). The CDR3 sequence is 17 residues long. Losses at the gene ends were 5 bases for V and 2 bases for J; bases not matched to a gene: 12. The CDR3 loop is CASSGAEGSGRQETQYF. The CDR3 DNA sequence: TGTGCCAGTAGTGGGGCGGAGGGGAGCGGGAGGCAAGAGACCCAGTACTTC.

The chain employs TRBV5-1 and TRBJ2-3, with D possibly matching TRBD1 (5 bases). The CDR3 runs 18 residues. V lost 6 bases to trimming and J lost 2 bases, with 25 bases between them. Germline V gene lookup returns CDR1 SGHRS and CDR2 YFSETQ. The CDR3 is CASKQRPTGPTFTDTQYF. For the CDR3, the DNA is TGCGCCAGCAAGCAAAGGCCTACAGGTCCGACTTTCACAGATACGCAGTATTTT.

The J gene is TRBJ2-2, the V gene TRBV13, with a tentative D call TRBD1 (5 bases). The CDR3 spans 16 residues. The germline V gene has CDR1 PRHDT and CDR2 FYEKMQ (reference sequence). Trimming left V 5 bases short and J 0 bases short, with 13 bases between. The CDR3, as DNA: TGTGCCAGCAGCCCTCAGGCCAGGGCGAACACCGGGGAGCTGTTTTTT. This sequence encodes CASSPQARANTGELFF.